This entry describes one T cell receptor (beta chain). There is no known antigen for this receptor. It has no much larger one-base neighbor in the sample; base qualities were not kept. The data stem from a study of persistence of HIV-infected CD4 T cells (dated by TCRdb to the early 2020s). Concerning the study at large: The study isolated CMV- and HIV-1 Gag-responding CD4+ T cells from ART-treated individuals to examine antigen-driven clonal expansion of HIV-1-infected cells. Proviral sequencing was used to assess clonality among infected cells, whereas TCRbeta sequencing gauged the clonality of all cells within each sorted population. Apart from a couple of participants who underwent leukapheresis at a single time point, peripheral blood samples of up to 180 mL were collected from participants at multiple time points. The median time participants had been on suppressive ART was about eight years. Cross-participant TCR cluster analysis included roughly 8 participants for CMV and six or seven participants for Gag.

CDR1 MNHNY and CDR2 SVGAGI are derived from the germline V gene (reference sequence). Relative to germline, V is 6 bases shorter and J is 0 bases shorter, with 13 bases between their ends. Including the terminal cysteine and phenylalanine, the CDR3 comprises 15 residues. The entry retains the CDR3 DNA only, 45 bases that are in frame from base 1. Per the publication, the treatment or condition label means: suppressive antiretroviral therapy. Lysates of CMV-infected fibroblasts at 10 ug/mL were used to stimulate the cells. Nonresponding CD40L-negative CD69-negative CD45RO-high memory CD4+ T cells were sorted as memory populations depleted of antigen-responding cells. Participants were HIV-1-infected adults who started suppressive ART during chronic infection. For at least 4 years, participants had undetectable plasma HIV-1 RNA, below 50 copies/mL. To be included, a participant needed positive CMV serology and a CD4+ T cell count above 400 cells/uL. Before stimulation, PBMCs were isolated using density centrifugation and then depleted of CD8+ T cells. CD8-depleted PBMCs were stimulated for 18 hours with anti-CD28/CD49d costimulation, CD40-blocking antibody and enfuvirtide to prevent new infections. Sorting was done on either a Beckman Coulter MoFlo Legacy or an XDP sorter, and propidium iodide was used to exclude dead cells. Genomic DNA was extracted with the QIAamp DNA Mini Kit for samples above one million cells, otherwise with the Quick-DNA Microprep Kit.

The immunoSEQ hsTCRB assay version 4, run in survey mode, was used to sequence TCRbeta repertoires from genomic DNA. Genomic DNA was diluted to about 9.4 ng/uL, using up to 1 ug per sample for TCRbeta sequencing. The original methods were these. TCRbeta data were analyzed in ImmunoSeq Analyzer 3.0, with diversity computed on productive nucleotide rearrangements. Using the Immunarch R package, the improved Chao index served to estimate lower-bound TCR diversity and the Gini coefficient served to estimate clonality. When different nucleotide rearrangements encoded the same CDR3beta amino acid sequence, each rearrangement was treated as a distinct clonotype. TCRbeta sequences significantly enriched in antigen-responding cells relative to anti-CD3/anti-CD28-activated cells were identified by differential abundance analysis. Using predicted peptide-MHC specificity as the basis, GLIPH2 grouped TCRs into clusters, both for each participant individually and for the merged data sets that combined participants. Sourced from immuneACCESS, this table was stored by TCRdb with only in-frame sequences that have V and J called. A share of the clones is absent; for the studies checked, an unresolved V gene accounts for under half, and the remainder has no known explanation. Clonal size and the V and J genes are those of that table, whereas D and trimming came from the DNA. Counted in this sample were around 28,000 clones; roughly 75% of them appeared once. The ten most abundant clones make up about 0.75% of the sample.

Results and caveats for the whole study, not just this receptor: TCR oligoclonality correlated with proviral oligoclonality within the same sorted populations. Antigen-responding cells were enriched for expanded CDR3beta sequences that were degenerate, which suggests that CD4+ responses to CMV and Gag underwent convergent selection. The study involved few individuals and tested only a limited range of antigens. TCRbeta richness in CMV- and Gag-responding cells was significantly lower than in anti-CD3/anti-CD28-responding cells; CMV-responding cells had higher oligoclonality than CD3/CD28-stimulated and Gag-responding cells. Because the TCR analyses were done in bulk, restricting them to just the rare CMV-responding cells that actually carried HIV-1 proviruses was not possible.

The sequence links TRBV6-6 to TRBJ2-3; the D gene cannot be named for sure. The starting material was CD4+ T cells sorted from PBMCs after roughly 18-hour stimulation, obtained from a patient who received antiretroviral therapy. Reading the label with the study, this specimen's cell subset or site is: CD40L-CD69- CD45RO-high memory CD4 T cells not responding to CMV lysate. The TCR sequence derives from an adult woman with HIV who was CMV-seropositive. The sequence in DNA is TGTGCCAGCAGACCCTTCCAAGGTAGCACAGATACGCAGTATTTT. Its amino acids are CASRPFQGSTDTQYF.